This TCR beta chain came from a study of OX40 agonist ivuxolimab in advanced cancers. Regarding the research as a whole: Ivuxolimab was a fully human IgG2 agonistic monoclonal antibody targeting the costimulatory receptor OX40 (CD134). Intravenous ivuxolimab was administered to patients every 2 weeks at six dose levels: 0.01, 0.1, 0.3, 1.5, 3 and 10 mg/kg. Of the approximately 54 patients in dose escalation, 19 had hepatocellular carcinoma, some 15 had melanoma, 9 had renal cell carcinoma and 9 had head and neck cancer. In the dose-escalation cohort, roughly 82% of patients were male, and the mean age was approximately 60 years with a range of roughly 20 to 80. Prior anti-PD-1, anti-PD-L1 or anti-CTLA-4 therapy was permitted, and about two fifths of dose-escalation patients had received checkpoint inhibitors. Partial responses occurred in three dose-escalation patients, of whom one had hepatocellular carcinoma and two had cutaneous melanoma. The point of sequencing TCRbeta in the periphery was to test whether ivuxolimab changed TCR sequence diversity and drove clonal T-cell expansion. The paper covers the monotherapy dose-escalation part of the phase I ivuxolimab trial, which included N of about 56 patients. Overall study results and their limits: Low levels of normalized T-cell clonal expansion were also seen in some patients who did not respond. At doses of 0.1 to 3.0 mg/kg, clonal expansion of both CD4+ and CD8+ T cells in blood was seen between baseline and week 6. Which antigens the clonally expanded peripheral T cells were specific for was not determined. In the 0.1-3.0 mg/kg groups, partial responders were among the patients with the lowest normalized peripheral clonal expansion, particularly in CD8+ T cells. After ivuxolimab, CD8+ T cells had more expanded clones than CD4+ T cells on average.

V is pared back by 4 bases and J by 2 bases, with 12 bases lying between the germline termini. Inclusive of the bounding cysteine and phenylalanine, the CDR3 is 15 residues long. Of all the DNA, just the CDR3 is kept, 45 bases in frame from base 1. CDR1 and CDR2, per the germline V gene (reference sequence), are SEHNR and FQNEAQ. In the case of this clone: What antigen it recognizes has not been identified. Within one base of it there is no much larger clone, and no base qualities were kept.

Genomic DNA was isolated from the sorted cells so that the TCRbeta CDR3 region could be sequenced. The immunoSEQ Assay was used to sequence the TCRbeta CDR3 regions. Entries here come from immuneACCESS through TCRdb and include only in-frame sequences with V and J called. Some clones fail to appear in such tables; in the studies checked, an unresolved V gene covers under half of the shortfall, and the cause of the remainder is unknown. For this sample there are about 64,000 clones; roughly 81% appear just once. 9.8% of the sample rests with the top ten. The trial excluded patients who had a history of autoimmune disease or who were on systemic immunosuppression. Peripheral blood for TCR sequencing was collected from all dose cohorts at baseline, on cycle 4 day 1, and on cycle 7 day 1. The samples were drawn from a first-in-human, open-label, multicenter phase I dose-escalation trial of ivuxolimab. Adults with locally advanced or metastatic melanoma, renal cell, hepatocellular, or head and neck squamous cell carcinoma were enrolled in the trial. CD4+ and CD8+ T cells were sorted separately from peripheral blood before TCR sequencing.

The chain is assembled from TRBV7-9 and TRBJ1-5; D gene: possibly TRBD1, on 6 matching bases. The TCR originated in an adult with an advanced solid tumor such as melanoma, head and neck, liver or kidney cancer. Sequenced here: CD4+ or CD8+ T cells sorted from blood, sampled in a trial of the OX40 agonist ivuxolimab. The sequence in DNA is TGTGCCAGCAGCTCGGACAGAAGAGGCAATCAGCCCCAGCATTTT. This gives the protein CASSSDRRGNQPQHF. The reference TRBV7-9 and TRBJ1-5 proteins fill in what lies around the CDR3, so the full variable domain reads DTGVSQNPRHKITKRGQNVTFRCDPISEHNRLYWYRQTLGQGPEFLTYFQNEAQLEKSRLLSDRFSAERPKGSFSTLEIQRTEQGDSAMYLCASSSDRRGNQPQHFGDGTRLSIL.